The 26 T cell receptor beta chains listed next were all sequenced from one sample in a study of shared clonotypes between healthy human individuals. Assay: immunoSEQ multiplex PCR; the TCRdb copy retains only in-frame clones and omits some. The table includes some 660,000 clones, 73% detected once. Input material: memory CD4+ T cells sorted from blood. As to subset: CD45RA-negative fraction. The source is a woman between 25 and 40 years old in good health.

This sequence joins TRBV6-4 and TRBJ1-5; D gene unclear. The germline V gene has CDR1 MRHNA and CDR2 SNTAGT. The CDR3 extends over 13 amino acids. With 3 bases removed from V and 5 bases from J, the gap between germline ends came to 8 bases. Here the CDR3 DNA reads TGTGCCAGCAGTGAGCAGAGGGATCAGCCCCAGCATTTT. As protein: CASSEQRDQPQHF.

A remark on this clone: A much larger clone lies one base from this, so it may be a read error. This chain connects TRBV25-1 to TRBJ1-5, with TRBD1 matching 7 bases. CDR1 and CDR2 (germline): MGHDK, SYGVNS. V lost 6 bases, J lost 4 bases, and 0 bases stayed unmatched. CDR3 length: 12 amino acids. CDR3 coding DNA: TGTGCCAGCAGGACAGGGAATCAGCCCCAGCATTTT. Protein product: CASRTGNQPQHF. Looking up the rest from reference TRBV25-1 and TRBJ1-5 gives the full variable domain: EADIYQTPRYLVIGTGKKITLECSQTMGHDKMYWYQQDPGMELHLIHYSYGVNSTEKGDLSSESTVSRIRTEHFPLTLESARPSHTSQYLCASRTGNQPQHFGDGTRLSIL.

This chain uses TRBV13 with TRBJ2-3; no reliable D call. Per the germline V gene, CDR1 is PRHDT and CDR2 is FYEKMQ (reference sequence). The CDR3 loop spans 16 amino acids. Deletions cut 6 bases from V and 0 bases from J, with 16 bases between. The CDR3 loop is CASSPEGLGSTDTQYF. The CDR3 coding sequence is TGTGCCAGCAGTCCAGAAGGCTTGGGTAGCACAGATACGCAGTATTTT.

This clone has only a few counts. V and J are TRBV7-2 and TRBJ1-5; TRBD1 matches at 8 bases. V lost 4 bases, J lost 7 bases, and 6 bases stayed unmatched. CDR1 SGHTA and CDR2 FQGNSA come from the germline V gene. The CDR3 consists of 14 residues. The CDR3 here is CASSYRDRWQPQHF. DNA of the CDR3: TGTGCCAGCAGCTACCGGGACAGGTGGCAGCCCCAGCATTTT.

J is TRBJ1-1 and V is TRBV5-4; no clear D. This CDR3 spans 14 amino acids. Germline V gene data show CDR1 as SGHNT and CDR2 as YYREEE (reference sequence). The V end was cut by 0 bases, the J end by 2 bases, with 8 bases between. The CDR3 spells CASSLDGPNTEAFF. The CDR3 coding sequence is TGTGCCAGCAGCTTGGATGGACCTAACACTGAAGCTTTCTTT.

CDR3 amino acids: CASENPDRATEAFF. Written as DNA, the CDR3 is TGTGCCAGCGAAAACCCGGACAGGGCGACTGAAGCTTTCTTT. V is TRBV28 and J is TRBJ1-1; TRBD1 matches 8 bases. Germline-derived CDR1 and CDR2 are MDHEN and SYDVKM. The J segment lost 5 bases and the V segment lost 8 bases, leaving 10 bases of the junction unmatched. The CDR3 spans 14 residues.

The CDR3 DNA sequence: TGTGCCAGCAGTTTACAGGGGGGACAGACCCAGTACTTC. Amino acid sequence: CASSLQGGQTQYF. V usage is TRBV27 and J usage is TRBJ2-5; possible D gene TRBD1, 7 bases. CDR1 is MNHEY, CDR2 SMNVEV, per germline (reference sequence). Deletions cut 2 bases from V and 6 bases from J, with 10 bases between. The CDR3 length is 13 residues.

V and J are TRBV2 and TRBJ2-1; 13 bases are a match to TRBD2. The CDR3 is made up of 13 amino acids. Trimming took 2 bases from V and 16 from J; bases not matched to a gene: 5. CDR1 is SNHLY, CDR2 FYNNEI, per germline. The CDR3: CASSERGTSGIFF. In DNA, the CDR3 is TGTGCCAGCAGTGAACGGGGGACTAGCGGGATATTCTTC.

This clone occurred a few times. The chain employs TRBV11-3 and TRBJ1-1, with D hard to call. With 7 bases removed from V and 1 base from J, the gap between germline ends came to 7 bases. Germline assignment: CDR1 SGHNT and CDR2 YENEEA. The CDR3 sequence is 12 residues long. The CDR3 sequence is CASILWNTEAFF. DNA of the CDR3: TGTGCCAGCATCCTTTGGAACACTGAAGCTTTCTTT.

This clone was picked up one time. The genes are TRBV19 and TRBJ2-7; D possibly matches TRBD1 or TRBD2 (5 bases each). Trimming left V 6 bases short and J 3 bases short, with 21 bases between. In germline, CDR1 is LNHDA, CDR2 SQIVND (reference sequence). The CDR3 is 16 residues long. CDR3 residues: CASSMLSGARSYEQYF. In nucleotides, the CDR3 is TGTGCCAGTAGCATGCTCTCCGGGGCGAGGAGCTACGAGCAGTACTTC.

This clone was detected only a few times. V and J are TRBV7-2 and TRBJ1-5; 7 bases match TRBD1. Per the germline V gene, CDR1 is SGHTA and CDR2 is FQGNSA. J was trimmed by 5 bases and V by 5 bases; bases with no gene match: 9. The CDR3 totals 15 residues. In nucleotides, the CDR3 is TGTGCCAGCAGCCGAAGGGACAGAGGCCATCAGCCCCAGCATTTT. This sequence encodes CASSRRDRGHQPQHF.

The count of this clone is one. This sequence joins TRBV7-9 and TRBJ1-2; D is unresolved. Trimming took 1 base from V and 5 from J, leaving 11 bases between them. This CDR3 region has 14 residues. CDR1 is SEHNR, CDR2 FQNEAQ, per germline (reference sequence). In nucleotides, the CDR3 is TGTGCCAGCAGCTTAGAGCTAGGCTGGTATGGCTACACCTTC. This gives the protein CASSLELGWYGYTF.

J is TRBJ2-2 and V is TRBV11-2; 7 positions agree with TRBD1. The V segment lost 3 bases and the J segment 4 bases; nucleotides outside the gene matches: 14. The CDR3 has 18 amino acids. The germline V gene has CDR1 SGHAT and CDR2 FQNNGV. CDR3 sequence: CASSFGLGAGGRTGELFF. The CDR3 DNA is TGTGCCAGCAGCTTCGGCCTTGGGGCAGGGGGTCGCACCGGGGAGCTGTTTTTT.

The V gene is TRBV7-3, the J gene TRBJ2-5; D gene unclear. The V and J ends lost 5 bases and 2 bases respectively, with 9 bases between them. The CDR3 has 13 residues. Germline CDR1 is SGHTA and CDR2 is FQGTGA. The DNA of the CDR3 is TGTGCCAGCAGCAGCACCCCACAAGAGACCCAGTACTTC. This translates into CASSSTPQETQYF.

This clone has a single count. The gene calls are TRBV6-1 and TRBJ1-2; no clear D gene. The CDR3 runs 13 residues. The V gene lost 6 bases and the J gene lost 4 bases, with 12 bases spanning the gap. Per germline, CDR1 MNHNS and CDR2 SASEGT. The chain's CDR3 is CASSHDGRYGYTF. The CDR3 region has the DNA TGTGCCAGCAGCCACGACGGACGCTATGGCTACACCTTC.

The rearrangement uses TRBV27 and TRBJ1-2, with 7 bases aligning to TRBD1. Germline loops: CDR1 MNHEY, CDR2 SMNVEV (reference sequence). The CDR3 sequence is 15 residues long. V lost 7 bases, J lost 3 bases, and 11 bases stayed unmatched. CDR3 amino acids: CASIPTGTEYYGYTF. CDR3 DNA sequence: TGTGCCAGCATCCCGACCGGGACAGAATACTATGGCTACACCTTC.

The chain couples TRBV28 to TRBJ1-4; 9 bases are shared with TRBD1. CDR1 and CDR2 from the germline V gene are MDHEN and SYDVKM. The CDR3 sequence is 16 residues long. The ends lost 2 bases at V and 8 bases at J; junction bases unmatched: 9. The CDR3 protein is CASSLRYRGRREKLFF. The CDR3 DNA follows: TGTGCCAGCAGTTTACGCTACAGGGGGCGAAGGGAAAAACTGTTTTTT.

The chain uses TRBV5-4 and TRBJ1-5; D not resolved. V lost 3 bases and J lost 0, with 7 bases in between. CDR1 and CDR2 from the germline V gene are SGHNT and YYREEE (reference sequence). The CDR3 contains 14 residues. The CDR3 DNA reads TGTGCCAGCAGCTGGGAAGTTAGCAATCAGCCCCAGCATTTT. This encodes CASSWEVSNQPQHF.

The rearrangement links TRBV7-9 to TRBJ1-2, with unresolved D. Between the trimmed V and J ends, which lost 1 base and 6 bases, there was a span of 6 bases. This CDR3 has 12 residues. CDR1 and CDR2 from the germline V gene are SEHNR and FQNEAQ (reference sequence). The CDR3 loop is CASSLGEDGYTF. DNA of the CDR3: TGTGCCAGCAGCTTAGGAGAGGATGGCTACACCTTC.

This rearrangement joins TRBV11-2 to TRBJ1-3, with no clear D. The CDR3 extends over 15 amino acids. Germline V lookup: CDR1 SGHAT, CDR2 FQNNGV. With 5 bases removed from V and 4 bases from J, the gap between germline ends came to 15 bases. The CDR3 loop reads CASSPRTQAGNTIYF. The CDR3 DNA follows: TGTGCCAGCAGCCCTAGGACCCAGGCAGGAAACACCATATATTTT.

This chain joins TRBV25-1 and TRBJ2-1, with 7 bases aligning to TRBD2. The CDR3 is 15 residues long. Looked up from germline, CDR1 is MGHDK and CDR2 is SYGVNS. The V gene end was trimmed by 5 bases and the J gene end by 4 bases; junction bases not matched to a gene: 8. The CDR3, as DNA: TGTGCCAGCAGTAAAAGCGGGACGGGTTACAATGAGCAGTTCTTC. This encodes CASSKSGTGYNEQFF.

The rearrangement uses TRBV15 and TRBJ2-7, with D unclear. V was shortened by 0 bases and J by 6 bases, with 21 bases between the two germline ends. The CDR3 consists of 17 residues. CDR1 and CDR2 from the germline V gene are LNHNV and YYDKDF (reference sequence). The CDR3 loop is CATSRDRSRRQLVEQYF. The CDR3 DNA follows: TGTGCCACCAGCAGAGATAGGTCCCGACGGCAACTCGTCGAGCAGTACTTC.

As for this clone: The junction and the germline gene differ at one end; a read error may be behind it. Within the sample, other DNA sequences also encode this same CDR3. This rearrangement joins TRBV30 to TRBJ1-1; 9 positions match TRBD1. The germline V gene has CDR1 GTSNPN and CDR2 SVGIG (reference sequence). There are 13 residues in the CDR3. The chain's CDR3 is CAWRGQGITEAFF. The CDR3 bases are TGTGCCTGGAGGGGACAGGGTATAACTGAAGCTTTCTTC.

This chain connects TRBV28 to TRBJ2-6; TRBD2 matches 7 bases. CDR3 length equals 16 residues. The V segment lost 3 bases and the J segment 4 bases; nucleotides outside the gene matches: 6. Germline V lookup: CDR1 MDHEN, CDR2 SYDVKM. CDR3 region: CASSFGTTWGANVLTF. The CDR3 nucleotides are TGTGCCAGCAGTTTCGGGACTACGTGGGGGGCCAACGTCCTGACTTTC.

V and J are TRBV5-4 and TRBJ2-5, with D possibly TRBD2 on 5 matching bases. Germline CDR1 SGHNT, CDR2 YYREEE (reference sequence). This CDR3 is 17 amino acids long. The germline V and J ends were trimmed by 1 base and 4 bases, with 20 bases remaining between them. CDR3 in DNA: TGTGCCAGCAGCTTGACGATAGCGCGGACCTCGGCAGAGACCCAGTACTTC. This encodes CASSLTIARTSAETQYF. Based on the CDR3 plus reference TRBV5-4 and TRBJ2-5, the full variable domain is ETGVTQSPTHLIKTRGQQVTLRCSSQSGHNTVSWYQQALGQGPQFIFQYYREEENGRGNFPPRFSGLQFPNYSSELNVNALELDDSALYLCASSLTIARTSAETQYFGPGTRLLVL.

The chain links TRBV14 to TRBJ2-6; a weak D match, TRBD1 (5 bases). The CDR3 is 15 amino acids. Germline assignment: CDR1 SGHDN and CDR2 FVKESK. V lost 3 bases and J lost 2, with 8 bases in between. The CDR3 is CASSHLGAGANVLTF. CDR3 DNA sequence: TGTGCCAGCAGCCACCTAGGGGCTGGGGCCAACGTCCTGACTTTC.